This T cell receptor beta chain was identified during a study of CD8+CD57+ T cells in acquired aplastic anemia. Study overall: Sorted CD4+ plus CD8+ cells gave DNA averaging around 3.2 ug. CD4+ reads averaged about 10 million in healthy donors.

Trimming removed 4 bases from V and 0 bases from J, with 10 bases in between. Germline CDR1 reads SGHRS; CDR2 reads YFSETQ. The CDR3 length is 15 residues. Using genomic DNA as the template, TCR beta VDJ and CDR3 profiling was carried out. TCRdb re-called the reads with MiXCR, one entry per CDR3 protein. Altogether around 140,000 distinct CDR3 sequences are present, more than 35% being singletons, with the ten largest covering roughly 8.9%. This clonotype was seen at least ten times. The antigen is unknown. Study results and limitations: Patient and control CD8+ Simpson's diversity was not significantly different. Approximately 29 was the count of CD8+ CDR3 sequences that patients shared with controls.

The receptor was isolated from a human donor in good health, serving as a control. J is TRBJ2-2 and V is TRBV5-1; the D gene is possibly TRBD1 (6 bases). The sequenced sample consisted of sorted CD4+, CD8+, or CD8+CD57+ T cells (not recorded which) from PBMCs. This chain's CDR3 is CASSLGHSNTGELFF. DNA for the CDR3: TGCGCCAGCAGCCTGGGACATTCGAACACCGGGGAGCTGTTTTTT.